This is a list of T cell receptor beta chains from one sample in a study of cytomegalovirus exposure and HLA in healthy donors. Sequencing was performed with immunoSEQ multiplex PCR; in TCRdb, only in-frame clones are kept and a portion is missing. The top ten clones hold 4.5% to 5.5% of a sample with approximately 99,000 clones, around 85% of them seen once. The sample comprised PBMCs. Receptors were obtained from a man aged 35 to 55 in good health and CMV-seropositive. The conserved cysteine and the conserved F or W are not part of the CDR3 here. The order of the fields is CDR3 protein, D gene, V gene, J gene. The D gene is left open where the match is weak.

cdr3_aa: ASSPLGAGGKNEQY
d_call: TRBD1
v_call: TRBV4-3
j_call: TRBJ2-7

cdr3_aa: ASRSGTSGGRETQY
d_call: TRBD2
v_call: TRBV5-1
j_call: TRBJ2-5

cdr3_aa: ASSLLGSTDTQY
d_call: .
v_call: TRBV5-1
j_call: TRBJ2-3

cdr3_aa: ASTFSRGYSYNEQF
d_call: TRBD2
v_call: TRBV5-1
j_call: TRBJ2-1

cdr3_aa: SAGLAGGEQY
d_call: TRBD2
v_call: TRBV29-1
j_call: TRBJ2-7

cdr3_aa: ASSLSQGWNTEAF
d_call: .
v_call: TRBV7-2
j_call: TRBJ1-1

cdr3_aa: ASSLAQEDHGYT
d_call: .
v_call: TRBV13
j_call: TRBJ1-2

cdr3_aa: ASSLYGLTSTDTQY
d_call: .
v_call: TRBV7-2
j_call: TRBJ2-3

cdr3_aa: ASSLRNEQY
d_call: .
v_call: TRBV28
j_call: TRBJ2-7

cdr3_aa: ASRQQGAEDIQY
d_call: TRBD1
v_call: TRBV7-9
j_call: TRBJ2-4

cdr3_aa: ASRRGITDTQY
d_call: .
v_call: TRBV6-6
j_call: TRBJ2-3

cdr3_aa: ASSGQGGTDGYT
d_call: TRBD1
v_call: TRBV5-1
j_call: TRBJ1-2

cdr3_aa: ASSGQEGRLYNEQF
d_call: .
v_call: TRBV6-1
j_call: TRBJ2-1

cdr3_aa: ASSLRGRGWDNEQF
d_call: .
v_call: TRBV5-1
j_call: TRBJ2-1

cdr3_aa: ASSQRQGEGSPLH
d_call: TRBD1
v_call: TRBV6-5
j_call: TRBJ1-6

cdr3_aa: ASSLLADNQPQH
d_call: .
v_call: TRBV28
j_call: TRBJ1-5

cdr3_aa: ASSLAGGLDTQY
d_call: TRBD2
v_call: TRBV28
j_call: TRBJ2-3

cdr3_aa: AWSVPDRGNSPLH
d_call: TRBD1
v_call: TRBV30
j_call: TRBJ1-6

cdr3_aa: ASSPYSGGAGETQY
d_call: TRBD2
v_call: TRBV9
j_call: TRBJ2-5

cdr3_aa: ACQGRGTSTDTQY
d_call: .
v_call: TRBV30
j_call: TRBJ2-3

cdr3_aa: ASSAGSLANYGYT
d_call: .
v_call: TRBV9
j_call: TRBJ1-2

cdr3_aa: ASSQDWGQNLYSNQPQH
d_call: TRBD1
v_call: TRBV4-1
j_call: TRBJ1-5

cdr3_aa: ASSPTRGETEAF
d_call: .
v_call: TRBV18
j_call: TRBJ1-1

cdr3_aa: AWSVGGGEKLF
d_call: .
v_call: TRBV30
j_call: TRBJ1-4

cdr3_aa: ASSLNYQGDTQY
d_call: .
v_call: TRBV28
j_call: TRBJ2-3

cdr3_aa: ASSPRDRPYYEQY
d_call: TRBD1
v_call: TRBV19
j_call: TRBJ2-7

cdr3_aa: ASSPEAETQY
d_call: .
v_call: TRBV18
j_call: TRBJ2-5

cdr3_aa: ASSLAATGTYGYT
d_call: TRBD1
v_call: TRBV5-1
j_call: TRBJ1-2